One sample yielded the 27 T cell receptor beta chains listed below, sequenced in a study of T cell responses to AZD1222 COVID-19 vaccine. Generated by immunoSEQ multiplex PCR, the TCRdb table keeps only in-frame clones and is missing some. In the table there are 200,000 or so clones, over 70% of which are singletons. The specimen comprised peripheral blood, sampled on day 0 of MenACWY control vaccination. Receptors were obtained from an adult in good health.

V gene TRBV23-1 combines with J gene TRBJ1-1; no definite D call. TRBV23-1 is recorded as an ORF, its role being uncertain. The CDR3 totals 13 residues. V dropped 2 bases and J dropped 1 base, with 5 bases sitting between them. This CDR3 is CASSQRRNTEAFF. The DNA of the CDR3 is TGCGCCAGCAGTCAAAGACGGAACACTGAAGCTTTCTTT.

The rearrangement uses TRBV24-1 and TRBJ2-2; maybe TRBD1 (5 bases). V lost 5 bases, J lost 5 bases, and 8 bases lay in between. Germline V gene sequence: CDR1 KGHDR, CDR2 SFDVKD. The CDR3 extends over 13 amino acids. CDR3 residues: CATSGRGTGELFF. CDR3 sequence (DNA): TGTGCCACCAGTGGTAGGGGAACCGGGGAGCTGTTTTTT.

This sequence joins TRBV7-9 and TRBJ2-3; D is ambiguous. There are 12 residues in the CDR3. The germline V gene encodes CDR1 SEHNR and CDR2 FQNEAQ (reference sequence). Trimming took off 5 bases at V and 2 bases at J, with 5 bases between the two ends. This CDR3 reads CASSRTTDTQYF. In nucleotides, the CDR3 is TGTGCCAGCAGCAGGACCACAGATACGCAGTATTTT.

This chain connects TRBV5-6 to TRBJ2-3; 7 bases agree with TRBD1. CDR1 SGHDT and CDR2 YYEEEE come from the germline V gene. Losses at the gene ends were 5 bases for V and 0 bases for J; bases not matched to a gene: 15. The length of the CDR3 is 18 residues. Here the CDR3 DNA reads TGTGCCAGCAGACGAGACCCCGGGACAGATTCTAGCACAGATACGCAGTATTTT. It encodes CASRRDPGTDSSTDTQYF. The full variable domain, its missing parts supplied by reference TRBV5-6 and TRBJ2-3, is DAGVTQSPTHLIKTRGQQVTLRCSPKSGHDTVSWYQQALGQGPQFIFQYYEEEERQRGNFPDRFSGHQFPNYSSELNVNALLLGDSALYLCASRRDPGTDSSTDTQYFGPGTRLTVL.

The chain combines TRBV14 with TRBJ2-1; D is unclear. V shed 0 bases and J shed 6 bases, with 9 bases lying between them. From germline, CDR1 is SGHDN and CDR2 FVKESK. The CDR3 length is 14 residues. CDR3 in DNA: TGTGCCAGCAGCCAAGAGAGTTACGGCAATGAGCAGTTCTTC. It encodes CASSQESYGNEQFF.

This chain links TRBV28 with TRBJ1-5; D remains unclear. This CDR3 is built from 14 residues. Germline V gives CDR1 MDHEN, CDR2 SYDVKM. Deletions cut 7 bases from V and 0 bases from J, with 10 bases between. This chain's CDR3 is CASTPSDSNQPQHF. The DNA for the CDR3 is TGTGCCAGCACCCCCTCGGATAGCAATCAGCCCCAGCATTTT.

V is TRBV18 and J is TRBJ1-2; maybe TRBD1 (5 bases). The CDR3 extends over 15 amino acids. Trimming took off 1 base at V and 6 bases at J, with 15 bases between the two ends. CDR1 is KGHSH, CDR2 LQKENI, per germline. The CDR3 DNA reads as TGTGCCAGCTCACCACTTGGTCAGGGAGGTGATGGCTACACCTTC. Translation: CASSPLGQGGDGYTF.

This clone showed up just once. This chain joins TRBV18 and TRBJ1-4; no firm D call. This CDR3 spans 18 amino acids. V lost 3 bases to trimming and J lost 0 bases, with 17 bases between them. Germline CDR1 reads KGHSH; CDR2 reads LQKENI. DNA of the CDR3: TGTGCCAGCTCACCCCTTGAGCTGCGGCGAGCAACTAATGAAAAACTGTTTTTT. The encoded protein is CASSPLELRRATNEKLFF.

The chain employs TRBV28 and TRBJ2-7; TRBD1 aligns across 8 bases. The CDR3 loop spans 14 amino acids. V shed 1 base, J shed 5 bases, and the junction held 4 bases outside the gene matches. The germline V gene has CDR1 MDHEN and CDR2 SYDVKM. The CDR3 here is CASSLSRGQDEQYF. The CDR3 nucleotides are TGTGCCAGCAGTTTATCCAGGGGGCAGGACGAGCAGTACTTC.

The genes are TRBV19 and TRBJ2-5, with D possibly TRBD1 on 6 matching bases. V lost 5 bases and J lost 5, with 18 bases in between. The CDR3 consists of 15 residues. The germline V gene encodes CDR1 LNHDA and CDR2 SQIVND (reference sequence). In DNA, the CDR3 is TGTGCCAGTAGTGCGGACACAGGGTACGAGGAGACCCAGTACTTC. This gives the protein CASSADTGYEETQYF.

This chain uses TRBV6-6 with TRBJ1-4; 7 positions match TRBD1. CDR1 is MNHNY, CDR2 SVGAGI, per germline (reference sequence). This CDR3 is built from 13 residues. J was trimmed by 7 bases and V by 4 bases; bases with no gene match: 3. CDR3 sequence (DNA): TGTGCCAGCAGTTTTGCAGGGGGTGAAAAACTGTTTTTT. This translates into CASSFAGGEKLFF.

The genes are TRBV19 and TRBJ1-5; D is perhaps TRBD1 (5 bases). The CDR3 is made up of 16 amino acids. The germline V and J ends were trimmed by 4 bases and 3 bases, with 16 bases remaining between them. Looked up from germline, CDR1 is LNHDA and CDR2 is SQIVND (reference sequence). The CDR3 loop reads CASSSTLQGVNQPQHF. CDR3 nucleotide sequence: TGTGCCAGTAGTAGTACTCTTCAGGGAGTCAATCAGCCCCAGCATTTT.

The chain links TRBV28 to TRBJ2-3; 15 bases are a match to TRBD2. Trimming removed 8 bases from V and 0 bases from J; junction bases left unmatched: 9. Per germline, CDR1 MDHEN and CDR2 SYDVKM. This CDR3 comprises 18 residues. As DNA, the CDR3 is TGTGCCAGCGGTACAGGGACTAGCGGGAGGCCCAGCACAGATACGCAGTATTTT. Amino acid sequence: CASGTGTSGRPSTDTQYF.

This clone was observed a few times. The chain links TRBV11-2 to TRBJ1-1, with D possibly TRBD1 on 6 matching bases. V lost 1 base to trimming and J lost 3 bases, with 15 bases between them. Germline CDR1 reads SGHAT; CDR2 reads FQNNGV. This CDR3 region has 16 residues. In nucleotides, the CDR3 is TGTGCCAGCAGCTTAGTTGGGGACACGGCAGACACTGAAGCTTTCTTT. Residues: CASSLVGDTADTEAFF.

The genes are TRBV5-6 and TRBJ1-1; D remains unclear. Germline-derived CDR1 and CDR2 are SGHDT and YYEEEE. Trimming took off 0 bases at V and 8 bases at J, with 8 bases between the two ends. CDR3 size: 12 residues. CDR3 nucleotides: TGTGCCAGCAGCTTGGGGAGTTTGGAAGCTTTCTTT. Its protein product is CASSLGSLEAFF.

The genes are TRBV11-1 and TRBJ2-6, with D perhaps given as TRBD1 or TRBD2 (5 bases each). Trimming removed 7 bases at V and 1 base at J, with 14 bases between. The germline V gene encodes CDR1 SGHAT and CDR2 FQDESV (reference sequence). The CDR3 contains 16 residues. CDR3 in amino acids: CASTPGSPSGANVLTF. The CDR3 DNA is TGTGCCAGCACCCCAGGGAGCCCTTCTGGGGCCAACGTCCTGACTTTC.

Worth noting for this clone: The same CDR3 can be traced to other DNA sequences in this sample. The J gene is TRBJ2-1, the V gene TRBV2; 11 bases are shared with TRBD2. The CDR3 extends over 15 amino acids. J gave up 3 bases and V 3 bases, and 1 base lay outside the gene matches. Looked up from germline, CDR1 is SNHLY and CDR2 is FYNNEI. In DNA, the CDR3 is TGTGCCAGCAGTGAGACTAGCGGGGACTACAATGAGCAGTTCTTC. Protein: CASSETSGDYNEQFF.

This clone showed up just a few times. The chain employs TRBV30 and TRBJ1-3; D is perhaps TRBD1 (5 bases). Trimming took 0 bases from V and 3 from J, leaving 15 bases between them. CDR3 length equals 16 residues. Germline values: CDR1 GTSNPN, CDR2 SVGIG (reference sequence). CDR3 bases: TGTGCCTGGAGTGTCGCTCTGAGGGGCAGTGGAAACACCATATATTTT. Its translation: CAWSVALRGSGNTIYF.

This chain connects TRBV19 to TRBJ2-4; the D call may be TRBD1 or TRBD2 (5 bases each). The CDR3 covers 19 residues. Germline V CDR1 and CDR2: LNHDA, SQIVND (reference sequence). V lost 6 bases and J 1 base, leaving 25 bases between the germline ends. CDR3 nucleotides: TGTGCCAGTAGGCCCCGGGGCGGACAAACCCCCTGGGCCAAAAACATTCAGTACTTC. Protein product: CASRPRGGQTPWAKNIQYF.

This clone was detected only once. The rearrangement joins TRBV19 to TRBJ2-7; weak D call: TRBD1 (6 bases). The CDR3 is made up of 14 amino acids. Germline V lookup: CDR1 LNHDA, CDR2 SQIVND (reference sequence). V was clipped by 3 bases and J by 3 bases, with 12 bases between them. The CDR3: CASSIVAGVYEQYF. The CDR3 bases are TGTGCCAGTAGTATCGTAGCAGGGGTCTACGAGCAGTACTTC. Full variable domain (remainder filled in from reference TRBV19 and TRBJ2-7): DGGITQSPKYLFRKEGQNVTLSCEQNLNHDAMYWYRQDPGQGLRLIYYSQIVNDFQKGDIAEGYSVSREKKESFPLTVTSAQKNPTAFYLCASSIVAGVYEQYFGPGTRLTVT.

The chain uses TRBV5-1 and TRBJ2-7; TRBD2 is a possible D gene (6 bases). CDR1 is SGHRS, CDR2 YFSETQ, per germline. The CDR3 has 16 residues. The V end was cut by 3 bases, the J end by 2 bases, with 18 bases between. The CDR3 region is CASSSVGGQTPYEQYF. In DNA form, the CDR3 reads TGCGCCAGCAGCTCGGTCGGGGGTCAGACCCCCTACGAGCAGTACTTC.

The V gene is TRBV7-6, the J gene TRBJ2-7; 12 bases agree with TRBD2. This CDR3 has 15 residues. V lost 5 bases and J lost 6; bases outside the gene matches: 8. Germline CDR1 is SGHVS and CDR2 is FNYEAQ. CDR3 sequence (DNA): TGTGCCAGCAGCCCCCCGCGACTAGCGGGAGTCGAGCAGTACTTC. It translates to CASSPPRLAGVEQYF.

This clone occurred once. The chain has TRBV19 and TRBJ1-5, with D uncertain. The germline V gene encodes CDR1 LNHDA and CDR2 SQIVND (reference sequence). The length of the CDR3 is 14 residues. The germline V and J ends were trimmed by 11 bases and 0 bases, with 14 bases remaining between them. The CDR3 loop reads CAGCLEGSNQPQHF. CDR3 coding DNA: TGTGCCGGATGCCTGGAGGGTAGCAATCAGCCCCAGCATTTT.

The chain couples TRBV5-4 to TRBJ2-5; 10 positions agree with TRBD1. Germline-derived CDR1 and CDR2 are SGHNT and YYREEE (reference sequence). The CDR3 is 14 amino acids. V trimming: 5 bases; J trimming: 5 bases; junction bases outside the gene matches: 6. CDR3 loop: CASSRQGATETQYF. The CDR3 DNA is TGTGCCAGCAGTCGACAGGGGGCCACGGAGACCCAGTACTTC.

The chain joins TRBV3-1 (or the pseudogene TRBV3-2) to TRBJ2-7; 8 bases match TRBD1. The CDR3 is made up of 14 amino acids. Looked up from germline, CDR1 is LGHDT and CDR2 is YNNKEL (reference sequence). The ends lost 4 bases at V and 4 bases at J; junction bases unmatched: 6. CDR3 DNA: TGTGCCAGCAGCCCCGGACAGGGAGAGTACGAGCAGTACTTC. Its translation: CASSPGQGEYEQYF.

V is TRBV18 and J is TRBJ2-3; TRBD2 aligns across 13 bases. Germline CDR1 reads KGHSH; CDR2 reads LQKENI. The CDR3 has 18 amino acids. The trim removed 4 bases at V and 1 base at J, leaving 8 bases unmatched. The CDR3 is CASSLRTSGGIRTDTQYF. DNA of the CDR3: TGTGCCAGCTCACTGCGGACTAGCGGGGGAATTCGCACAGATACGCAGTATTTT.

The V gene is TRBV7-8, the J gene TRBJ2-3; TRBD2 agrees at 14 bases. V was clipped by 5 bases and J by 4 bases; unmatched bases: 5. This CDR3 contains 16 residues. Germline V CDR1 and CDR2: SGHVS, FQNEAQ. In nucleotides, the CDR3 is TGTGCCAGCAGCCAGGGGACTAGCGGGGGCCCAGATACGCAGTATTTT. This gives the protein CASSQGTSGGPDTQYF.